This T cell receptor beta chain was identified in a study of T cell repertoires in cytomegalovirus infection. At the level of the study: From public TCR beta signatures came an indication of both CMV infection and matching HLA type.

In this sample, this clonotype turned up many times. Its antigen is unknown. Unmatched junction bases numbered 9, after V lost 6 bases and J lost 4 bases. The CDR3 sequence is 16 residues long. Germline CDR1 is MDHEN and CDR2 is SYDVKM. TCRdb passed the reads through MiXCR, listing each CDR3 protein once. The repertoire holds some 310,000 distinct CDR3 sequences, with 25% as singletons. This receptor was taken from a human donor in good health (CMV status not recorded). Some clones in this sample may be carry-over from other donors' samples. J is TRBJ2-1 and V is TRBV28; 10 nucleotides align to TRBD2. The sequencing here drew on cultured PBMCs, taken from culture after CMV antigen stimulation. CDR3 DNA sequence: TGTGCCAGCAGAAAACGATTACTAGCGGGATACAATGAGCAGTTCTTC. Translation gives CASRKRLLAGYNEQFF.